The clone carrying this T cell receptor beta chain occurred many times. Its specificity is unknown. CDR1 and CDR2 (germline): KGHDR, SFDVKD. There are 15 residues in the CDR3. Trimming left V 0 bases short and J 10 bases short, with 15 bases between. The entry originates in a study of CD8+CD57+ T cells in acquired aplastic anemia. General study points: The study identified roughly 29 CD8+ CDR3 sequences shared by patients and controls.

Profiling of TCR beta VDJ combinations and CDR3 sequences used genomic DNA as template. A single record per CDR3 protein comes from TCRdb applying MiXCR to the reads. This repertoire shows some 180,000 distinct CDR3 sequences, about half found once; its top ten account for 2.5% to 3.5%. The sequenced material came from sorted CD4+, CD8+, or CD8+CD57+ T cells (not recorded which) from PBMCs. The sequence was collected from a human donor in good health. This chain connects TRBV24-1 to TRBJ2-1; D is perhaps TRBD2 (7 bases). CDR3 DNA: TGTGCCACCAGTGATTTGCAAGGGGGGGTAGCGGAGCAGTTCTTC. Residues: CATSDLQGGVAEQFF.